Listed below are T cell receptor beta chains from one sample, sequenced in a study of blood T cell repertoires in COVID-19. Clones were sequenced by immunoSEQ multiplex PCR, and TCRdb holds only the in-frame ones, with some missing. The sample contains 450,000 to 500,000 clones, 75% to 90% of which appear only once. The sample was peripheral blood. The origin of the receptors is a human donor in a cohort sampled during active COVID-19. Both conserved end residues are part of each CDR3. D genes are given only for firm matches. Rows give clone size only sometimes, using once, few, many, or a class for an expanded clone.

>TRBV27|TRBJ1-2|.|.
TGTGCCAGCAGTTTAAGACAGGAAAACTATGGCTACACCTTC
CASSLRQENYGYTF
>TRBV3-1/TRBV3-2|TRBJ1-1|.|.
TGTGCCAGCAGCGGACGGGATGAAGCTTTCTTT
CASSGRDEAFF
>TRBV5-1|TRBJ2-3|.|.
TGCGCCAGCAGCTCGGACAGTCAATGGGATACGCAGTATTTT
CASSSDSQWDTQYF
>TRBV28|TRBJ2-7|TRBD2|.
TGTGCCAGCAGCCGAGGGCCGGGACTAGCGGAGTACGAGCAGTACTTC
CASSRGPGLAEYEQYF
>TRBV3-1/TRBV3-2|TRBJ1-2|.|.
TGTGCCAGCAGCCTACAGGGCCCTCACGGCTACACCTTC
CASSLQGPHGYTF
>TRBV9|TRBJ2-7|.|.
TGTGCCAGCAGCGGGACCGGGACACCGAGGGAGGAGCAGTACTTC
CASSGTGTPREEQYF
>TRBV11-2|TRBJ2-7|TRBD2|few
TGTGCCAGCAGCTCGGGAGCGGGAATCTCCTACGAGCAGTACTTC
CASSSGAGISYEQYF
>TRBV6-5|TRBJ1-1|.|.
TGTGCCAGCAGCCTTGGAGGGAGTATCACTGAAGCTTTCTTT
CASSLGGSITEAFF
>TRBV2|TRBJ2-2|TRBD1|.
TGTGCCAGCAGGTCGGACAGGGTAGGGGCCGGGGAGCTGTTTTTT
CASRSDRVGAGELFF
>TRBV6-6|TRBJ2-3|TRBD2|.
TGTGCCAGCAGTTACGTAGCGGGGCTCACAGATACGCAGTATTTT
CASSYVAGLTDTQYF